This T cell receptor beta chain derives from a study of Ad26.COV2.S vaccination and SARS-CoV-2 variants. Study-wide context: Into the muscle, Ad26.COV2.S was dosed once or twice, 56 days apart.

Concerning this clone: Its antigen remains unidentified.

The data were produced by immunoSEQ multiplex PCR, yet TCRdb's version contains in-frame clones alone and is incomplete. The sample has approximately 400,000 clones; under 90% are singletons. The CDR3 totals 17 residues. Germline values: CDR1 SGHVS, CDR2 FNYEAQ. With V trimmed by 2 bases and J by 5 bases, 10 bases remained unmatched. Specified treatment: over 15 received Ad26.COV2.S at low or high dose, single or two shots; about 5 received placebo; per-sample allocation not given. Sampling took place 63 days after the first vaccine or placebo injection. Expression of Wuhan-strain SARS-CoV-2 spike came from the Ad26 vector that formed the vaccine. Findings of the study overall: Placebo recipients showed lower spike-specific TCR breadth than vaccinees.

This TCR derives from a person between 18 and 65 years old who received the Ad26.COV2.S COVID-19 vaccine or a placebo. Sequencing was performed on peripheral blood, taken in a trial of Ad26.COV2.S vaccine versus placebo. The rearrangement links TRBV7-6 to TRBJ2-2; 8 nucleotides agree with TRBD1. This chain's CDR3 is CASSLNQQGARTGELFF. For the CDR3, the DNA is TGTGCCAGCAGCTTAAACCAGCAGGGGGCGAGAACCGGGGAGCTGTTTTTT. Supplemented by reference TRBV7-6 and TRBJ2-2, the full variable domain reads GAGVSQSPRYKVTKRGQDVALRCDPISGHVSLYWYRQALGQGPEFLTYFNYEAQQDKSGLPNDRFSAERPEGSISTLTIQRTEQRDSAMYRCASSLNQQGARTGELFFGEGSRLTVL.